The 30 T cell receptor beta chains given below trace back to one sample, sequenced in a study of identical twins. TCRdb itself ran the 5' RACE reads through MiXCR, one entry per CDR3 protein. Among 450,000 or so distinct CDR3 sequences, approximately 15% were seen once, and the ten largest hold approximately 0.52%. These data were also filed under a second study, of yellow fever vaccine responses in identical twins.

Source material: CD4+ T cells sorted from blood. Receptor source: a woman between 18 and 29 years old in good health.

The rearrangement links TRBV29-1 to TRBJ1-2, with 7 positions matching TRBD1. CDR3 length equals 14 residues. The V gene's germline CDR1 is SQVTM and CDR2 ANQGSEA. Trimming removed 1 base from V and 4 bases from J; junction bases left unmatched: 6. CDR3 protein: CSVEVDRDGYGYTF. The CDR3 nucleotides are TGCAGCGTTGAAGTAGACAGGGACGGCTATGGCTACACCTTC.

The CDR3 coding sequence is TGCGCCAGCGCGGACAGGGCAACCCACGAGCAGTACTTC. Protein product: CASADRATHEQYF. The V and J genes are TRBV5-1 and TRBJ2-7, with TRBD1 identical over 8 bases. The J segment lost 5 bases and the V segment lost 7 bases, leaving 8 bases of the junction unmatched. The CDR3 loop spans 13 amino acids. From germline, CDR1 is SGHRS and CDR2 YFSETQ.

The chain combines TRBV24-1 with TRBJ2-1; 9 bases match TRBD2. Germline values: CDR1 KGHDR, CDR2 SFDVKD. V lost 0 bases and J lost 8; bases outside the gene matches: 1. The CDR3 covers 14 residues. CDR3 nucleotide sequence: TGTGCCACCAGTGATTTGCGACTAGCGGATGAGCAGTTCTTC. Translating gives CATSDLRLADEQFF.

The CDR3 spells CASSPRDRGKGEQFF. CDR3 sequence (DNA): TGCGCCAGCAGCCCCCGGGACAGGGGGAAGGGTGAGCAGTTCTTC. The chain employs TRBV5-1 and TRBJ2-1; 11 positions match TRBD1. The V and J ends lost 4 bases and 9 bases, in that order; junction bases with no gene match: 9. The CDR3 runs to 15 residues. CDR1 SGHRS and CDR2 YFSETQ come from the germline V gene.

The V call is TRBV12-3 or TRBV12-4, the J call TRBJ2-2; 9 bases align to TRBD1. The CDR3 is 15 residues long. The J segment lost 5 bases and the V segment lost 8 bases, leaving 9 bases of the junction unmatched. CDR3 protein: CASGGQGKVTGELFF. In DNA, the CDR3 is TGTGCCAGCGGTGGACAGGGGAAAGTGACCGGGGAGCTGTTTTTT.

This clonotype was seen more than once but under ten times. V is TRBV5-5 and J is TRBJ2-1, with D tentatively TRBD1 or TRBD2 (5 bases each). The CDR3 runs to 18 residues. Per the germline V gene, CDR1 is SGHKS and CDR2 is YYEKEE (reference sequence). Trimming removed 0 bases at V and 1 base at J, with 17 bases between. The CDR3 is CASSLEGTREKSYNEQFF. In DNA, the CDR3 is TGTGCCAGCAGCTTGGAGGGGACCAGGGAGAAGTCCTACAATGAGCAGTTCTTC.

This clonotype was seen ten or more times. The chain couples TRBV6-4 to TRBJ2-7; D not resolved. Germline V CDR1 and CDR2: MRHNA, SNTAGT. V was pared by 3 bases and J by 0 bases, with 15 bases between. The CDR3 contains 16 residues. The CDR3 here is CASSELAGSLSYEQYF. CDR3 nucleotide sequence: TGTGCCAGCAGTGAATTGGCAGGCTCCCTCTCCTACGAGCAGTACTTC.

The chain joins TRBV7-3 to TRBJ2-1; D not certain. Germline CDR1 is SGHTA and CDR2 is FQGTGA. The V gene lost 5 bases and the J gene lost 5 bases, with 19 bases spanning the gap. This CDR3 region has 16 residues. The CDR3 spells CASSPSPGSINNEQFF. The CDR3 DNA sequence: TGTGCCAGCAGCCCGTCGCCAGGCTCAATCAACAATGAGCAGTTCTTC.

There are a few counts of this clonotype. The chain has TRBV4-1 and TRBJ2-2; D ambiguous. Germline V gene sequence: CDR1 MGHRA, CDR2 YSYEKL. The CDR3 spans 14 residues. V was shortened by 0 bases and J by 3 bases, with 5 bases between the two germline ends. CDR3 DNA sequence: TGCGCCAGCAGCCAAGAGCAGGACACCGGGGAGCTGTTTTTT. As protein: CASSQEQDTGELFF.

A few counts support this clonotype. The chain carries TRBV7-9 and TRBJ2-1, with D possibly matching TRBD1 (6 bases). This CDR3 region has 15 residues. Trimming took 4 bases from V and 5 from J, leaving 15 bases between them. Germline V gene sequence: CDR1 SEHNR, CDR2 FQNEAQ (reference sequence). The CDR3 spells CASSSMATGDNEQFF. The CDR3 nucleotides are TGTGCCAGCAGCTCCATGGCGACAGGAGACAATGAGCAGTTCTTC. The full variable domain, with the rest looked up from reference TRBV7-9 and TRBJ2-1, is DTGVSQNPRHKITKRGQNVTFRCDPISEHNRLYWYRQTLGQGPEFLTYFQNEAQLEKSRLLSDRFSAERPKGSFSTLEIQRTEQGDSAMYLCASSSMATGDNEQFFGPGTRLTVL.

This chain connects TRBV7-2 to TRBJ2-5, with D unclear. Germline values: CDR1 SGHTA, CDR2 FQGNSA. The V gene lost 5 bases and the J gene lost 1 base, with 11 bases spanning the gap. The CDR3 runs to 14 residues. The CDR3, as DNA: TGTGCCAGCAGCCTCCAGCTCCTCCAAGAGACCCAGTACTTC. Its translation: CASSLQLLQETQYF.

This chain joins TRBV29-1 and TRBJ2-5, with 8 bases that match TRBD2. V lost 4 bases, J lost 4 bases, and 2 bases stayed unmatched. The CDR3 contains 12 residues. CDR1 is SQVTM and CDR2 is ANQGSEA in the germline V gene. The CDR3 bases are TGCAGCGTTGTCGGGAGGGGAGAGACCCAGTACTTC. Translating gives CSVVGRGETQYF.

The chain uses TRBV28 and TRBJ2-5; a possible D gene is TRBD1 (6 bases). The germline gives CDR1 MDHEN, CDR2 SYDVKM. V shed 6 bases and J shed 6 bases, with 14 bases lying between them. The CDR3 totals 13 residues. CDR3 DNA sequence: TGTGCCAGCAGCTCACAGGGTTTGAAGACCCAGTACTTC. Its translation is CASSSQGLKTQYF.

In its sample, this clonotype was seen a few times. This sequence joins TRBV6-1 and TRBJ1-4; D is uncertain. Germline values: CDR1 MNHNS, CDR2 SASEGT. The CDR3 runs to 16 residues. The germline V and J ends were trimmed by 2 bases and 0 bases, with 10 bases remaining between them. CDR3 protein: CASSEQLSATNEKLFF. The CDR3 nucleotides are TGTGCCAGCAGTGAACAGCTGTCAGCAACTAATGAAAAACTGTTTTTT.

This clonotype came up a few times. The chain recombines TRBV15 with TRBJ2-4; 10 nucleotides match TRBD1. The CDR3 sequence is 17 residues long. CDR1 is LNHNV, CDR2 YYDKDF, per germline (reference sequence). The ends lost 5 bases at V and 3 bases at J; junction bases unmatched: 10. CDR3 loop: CATSGRQGARDKNIQYF. CDR3 DNA sequence: TGTGCCACCAGCGGAAGACAGGGGGCACGCGACAAAAACATTCAGTACTTC.

This clonotype was counted ten times or more. The rearrangement uses TRBV7-2 and TRBJ2-2; D possibly corresponds to TRBD1 (6 bases). Germline CDR1 SGHTA, CDR2 FQGNSA. This CDR3 is built from 17 residues. V was pared by 1 base and J by 4 bases, with 16 bases between. CDR3 loop: CASSLVPGHGSTGELFF. The CDR3 nucleotides read TGTGCCAGCAGCTTAGTACCGGGACATGGGAGCACCGGGGAGCTGTTTTTT.

This clonotype was seen at least ten times. The chain recombines TRBV4-3 with TRBJ2-3; the D gene is possibly TRBD2 (6 bases). Trimming took 0 bases from V and 1 from J, leaving 11 bases between them. CDR3 length: 16 amino acids. The germline gives CDR1 LGHNA, CDR2 YSLEER. CDR3 nucleotide sequence: TGCGCCAGCAGCCAAGATCCCGGGAGCGGCACAGATACGCAGTATTTT. It is translated as CASSQDPGSGTDTQYF.

This clonotype was seen ten or more times. The chain combines TRBV7-2 with TRBJ2-3, with D tentatively TRBD1 or TRBD2 (5 bases each). The CDR3 consists of 14 residues. Germline CDR1 and CDR2: SGHTA and FQGNSA. Trimming stripped 4 bases from V and 2 bases from J, with 10 bases between. Here the CDR3 reads CASSSSGATDTQYF. DNA of the CDR3: TGTGCCAGCAGCTCCTCCGGGGCCACAGATACGCAGTATTTT.

This clonotype was seen only a few times. The J gene is TRBJ2-2, the V gene TRBV20-1; 10 nucleotides agree with TRBD1. CDR1 is DFQATT and CDR2 is SNEGSKA in the germline V gene (reference sequence). Trimming cost V 1 base and J 4 bases; bases outside gene matches: 6. CDR3 length: 16 residues. The CDR3: CSARGSRTGGTGELFF. The CDR3 DNA follows: TGCAGTGCTAGAGGTAGCCGGACAGGGGGCACCGGGGAGCTGTTTTTT.

This sequence joins TRBV6-6 and TRBJ2-3, with D uncertain. The CDR3 is made up of 13 amino acids. V lost 0 bases and J 3 bases, leaving 4 bases between the germline ends. In germline, CDR1 is MNHNY, CDR2 SVGAGI (reference sequence). CDR3 sequence: CASSYSKTDTQYF. CDR3 coding DNA: TGTGCCAGCAGTTACTCGAAGACAGATACGCAGTATTTT.

This chain links TRBV20-1 with TRBJ2-7, with 9 positions matching TRBD2. Germline V gives CDR1 DFQATT, CDR2 SNEGSKA (reference sequence). V was clipped by 4 bases and J by 2 bases; unmatched bases: 3. The length of the CDR3 is 13 residues. The CDR3 loop reads CSATSGTAYEQYF. The CDR3 bases are TGCAGTGCTACTAGCGGGACCGCCTACGAGCAGTACTTC.

The chain couples TRBV6-1 to TRBJ2-2; TRBD1 matches at 10 bases. The junction had 9 bases not matched to a gene; V was cut back by 7 bases and J by 7 bases. The CDR3 consists of 15 residues. Germline CDR1 and CDR2: MNHNS and SASEGT. The CDR3 nucleotides are TGTGCCAGCATCAGACAGGGGGCGGGCAGCGGGGAGCTGTTTTTT. Residues: CASIRQGAGSGELFF.

CDR3 region: CASSQTRGGYEQYF. The CDR3 DNA is TGTGCCAGCAGCCAAACGCGGGGGGGCTACGAGCAGTACTTC. The genes are TRBV7-2 and TRBJ2-7; 9 nucleotides align to TRBD2. CDR3 size: 14 residues. V gave up 5 bases and J gave up 3 bases; unmatched junction bases: 5. CDR1 SGHTA and CDR2 FQGNSA come from the germline V gene.

V gene TRBV28 combines with J gene TRBJ2-7; D remains unclear. This CDR3 is 13 amino acids long. Germline values: CDR1 MDHEN, CDR2 SYDVKM. The germline V and J ends were trimmed by 5 bases and 4 bases, with 12 bases remaining between them. DNA for the CDR3: TGTGCCAGCAGTCCAGAGGTTCCGTACGAGCAGTACTTC. Its translation: CASSPEVPYEQYF.

This chain joins TRBV6-5 and TRBJ1-1, with 7 positions matching TRBD1. This CDR3 contains 16 residues. V shed 2 bases, J shed 3 bases, and the junction held 9 bases outside the gene matches. Germline V gives CDR1 MNHEY, CDR2 SVGAGI. Here the CDR3 DNA reads TGTGCCAGCAGTTACCCCAAGGGGACAGAATACACTGAAGCTTTCTTT. Its protein is CASSYPKGTEYTEAFF.

At least ten counts were recorded for this clonotype. The chain carries TRBV2 and TRBJ2-2, with D maybe TRBD2 (6 bases). Trimming left V 4 bases short and J 1 base short, with 10 bases between. The CDR3 runs 15 residues. CDR1 and CDR2 (germline): SNHLY, FYNNEI. CDR3 amino acids: CASSGAGRNTGELFF. Written as DNA, the CDR3 is TGTGCCAGCAGTGGGGCGGGGAGGAACACCGGGGAGCTGTTTTTT. Looking up the rest from reference TRBV2 and TRBJ2-2 gives the full variable domain: EPEVTQTPSHQVTQMGQEVILRCVPISNHLYFYWYRQILGQKVEFLVSFYNNEISEKSEIFDDQFSVERPDGSNFTLKIRSTKLEDSAMYFCASSGAGRNTGELFFGEGSRLTVL.

A few counts support this clonotype. The rearrangement uses TRBV24-1 and TRBJ2-1, with D perhaps matching TRBD2 (7 bases). The germline CDR1 and CDR2 sequences are KGHDR and SFDVKD. V was trimmed by 4 bases and J by 5 bases, leaving 14 bases between them. The CDR3 covers 15 residues. The CDR3, as DNA: TGTGCCACCAGTGACCCGCGGGGGCCTGACAATGAGCAGTTCTTC. This sequence encodes CATSDPRGPDNEQFF.

The chain recombines TRBV11-1 with TRBJ1-5, with 7 bases that match TRBD1. The CDR3 runs to 17 residues. Germline-derived CDR1 and CDR2 are SGHAT and FQDESV (reference sequence). After removal of 5 bases from V and 6 bases from J, the junction contained 16 bases not matched to a gene. CDR3 amino acids: CASSKARQGRVGQPQHF. CDR3 sequence (DNA): TGTGCCAGCAGCAAGGCCCGACAGGGACGAGTCGGTCAGCCCCAGCATTTT.

This clonotype came up a few times. The chain recombines TRBV20-1 with TRBJ2-1; 9 nucleotides agree with TRBD1. Germline V gene sequence: CDR1 DFQATT, CDR2 SNEGSKA (reference sequence). With 4 bases clipped from V and 4 bases from J, the junction kept 11 bases outside the gene matches. The CDR3 has 16 amino acids. In DNA, the CDR3 is TGCAGTGCTAAAAGGACCACAGGGGGCCGGTACAATGAGCAGTTCTTC. This translates into CSAKRTTGGRYNEQFF.

This clonotype was picked up many times. This CDR3 is CASRSGQGATGELFF. CDR3 coding DNA: TGTGCCAGCAGATCAGGACAGGGGGCCACCGGGGAGCTGTTTTTT. The J gene is TRBJ2-2, the V gene TRBV12-3 or TRBV12-4; 11 nucleotides align to TRBD1. V dropped 6 bases and J dropped 4; count of bases not matched to a gene: 4. The CDR3 runs to 15 residues.